This entry is about one T cell receptor beta chain. Clones were read by immunoSEQ multiplex PCR, and TCRdb kept only the in-frame ones, dropping some. The sample contains some 530,000 clones, over 75% of which appear only once. The data are from a study of blood T cell repertoires in COVID-19. On the study more broadly: Acute and convalescent COVID-19 samples came from the United States, Italy and Spain.

CDR1 MNHEY and CDR2 SVGAGI come from the germline V gene. The CDR3 runs to 14 residues. V was trimmed by 7 bases and J by 7 bases, leaving 20 bases between them. J is TRBJ2-7 and V is TRBV6-5, with D perhaps TRBD1 (5 bases). Sequencing was carried out using peripheral blood. The clonotype originates from a human donor in a cohort sampled during active COVID-19. The CDR3 region is CASIFLGGPGEQYF. CDR3 in DNA: TGTGCCAGCATTTTCCTGGGTGGACCAGGGGAGCAGTACTTC.